This T cell receptor beta chain came from a study of early T cells in non-severe SARS-CoV-2 infection. Study as a whole: Chains stayed unpaired after sequencing of bulk RNA from unsorted whole blood.

As part of library construction, unique molecular identifiers were attached to individual cDNA molecules. TCRdb fed the 5' RACE reads into MiXCR, producing one record per CDR3 protein. This sample has 37,000 or so distinct CDR3 sequences, with about 5.3% found just once. V lost 2 bases and J lost 5, with 7 bases in between. The CDR3 is 11 residues long. CDR1 is DFQATT, CDR2 SNEGSKA, per germline (reference sequence). The gene calls are TRBV20-1 and TRBJ2-7; D uncertain. Sequenced material: whole blood. The TCR originated in an adult who was a healthcare worker with PCR-confirmed SARS-CoV-2 infection or an uninfected control (not recorded which). The DNA for the CDR3 is TGCAGTGCTAGATCCCGGGACGAGCAGTACTTC. It translates to CSARSRDEQYF.